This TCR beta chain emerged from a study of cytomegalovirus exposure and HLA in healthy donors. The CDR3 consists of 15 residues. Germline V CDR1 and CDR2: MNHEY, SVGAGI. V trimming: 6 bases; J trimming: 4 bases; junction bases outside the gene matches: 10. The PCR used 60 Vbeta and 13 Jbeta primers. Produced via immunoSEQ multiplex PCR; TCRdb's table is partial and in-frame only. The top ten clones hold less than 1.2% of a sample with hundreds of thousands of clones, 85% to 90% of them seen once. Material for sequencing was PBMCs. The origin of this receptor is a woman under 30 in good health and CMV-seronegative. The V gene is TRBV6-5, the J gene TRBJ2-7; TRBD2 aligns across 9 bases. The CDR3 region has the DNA TGTGCCAGCAGCCGTTTTAGCGGGAGAGGATACGAGCAGTACTTC. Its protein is CASSRFSGRGYEQYF.